One and the same sample provided the 25 T cell receptor beta chains below, sequenced in a study of blood T cell repertoires in COVID-19. Assay: immunoSEQ multiplex PCR; the TCRdb copy retains only in-frame clones and omits some. The sample lists 220,000 or so clones, approximately 85% occurring once. Sample: peripheral blood. These TCRs come from a woman aged 80 or older with COVID-19, enrolled during active disease.

The chain combines TRBV7-3 with TRBJ2-3, with D perhaps matching TRBD2 (6 bases). V was clipped by 3 bases and J by 3 bases, with 13 bases between them. Germline V gene sequence: CDR1 SGHTA, CDR2 FQGTGA. The CDR3 totals 15 residues. The CDR3 DNA reads as TGTGCCAGCAGCTTGACGGGAGACCGAACAGATACGCAGTATTTT. Translated, it gives CASSLTGDRTDTQYF.

This clone has a single count. The rearrangement uses TRBV12-5 and TRBJ2-3; possible D gene TRBD1, 6 bases. This CDR3 has 14 residues. Germline CDR1 and CDR2: LGHNT and FRNRAP. V gave up 3 bases and J gave up 4 bases, with 11 bases separating them. Here the CDR3 reads CASGLSGVPDTQYF. The CDR3 DNA sequence: TGTGCTAGTGGTTTATCAGGGGTACCAGATACGCAGTATTTT.

This clone appeared once. CDR3 nucleotides: TGTGCCTGGAGGTCACAGGGCTCTGGAAACACCATATATTTT. Its translation: CAWRSQGSGNTIYF. The V call is TRBV30, the J call TRBJ1-3; TRBD1 might be the D (6 bases). Germline CDR1 GTSNPN, CDR2 SVGIG (reference sequence). The germline V and J ends were trimmed by 3 bases and 0 bases, with 9 bases remaining between them. The CDR3 is made up of 14 amino acids.

The chain combines TRBV9 with TRBJ2-1; 8 nucleotides line up with TRBD2. After removal of 3 bases from V and 9 bases from J, the junction contained 8 bases not matched to a gene. CDR3 size: 14 residues. Germline lookup yields CDR1 SGDLS and CDR2 YYNGEE. CDR3 residues: CASSAWTSNREQFF. The CDR3 region has the DNA TGTGCCAGCAGCGCCTGGACTAGCAACCGTGAGCAGTTCTTC.

This chain joins TRBV28 and TRBJ2-5, with a possible D match to TRBD2 (5 bases). The germline V gene encodes CDR1 MDHEN and CDR2 SYDVKM. The CDR3 is 15 residues long. The V gene lost 6 bases and the J gene lost 3 bases, with 17 bases spanning the gap. Written as DNA, the CDR3 is TGTGCCAGCAGCCTCTTCGGTGGAGGTAAAGAGACCCAGTACTTC. It is translated as CASSLFGGGKETQYF.

This chain uses TRBV28 with TRBJ2-7; perhaps TRBD2 as D (6 bases). The CDR3 is 14 residues long. V was clipped by 8 bases and J by 4 bases, with 18 bases between them. Germline CDR1 is MDHEN and CDR2 is SYDVKM. CDR3 sequence reads: CASQGPGAKYEQYF. Here the CDR3 DNA reads TGTGCCAGCCAGGGACCGGGAGCGAAATACGAGCAGTACTTC.

This clone has more than one count but fewer than ten. The rearrangement links TRBV2 to TRBJ2-3; no reliable D call. With 7 bases removed from V and 6 bases from J, the gap between germline ends came to 17 bases. Germline lookup yields CDR1 SNHLY and CDR2 FYNNEI. This CDR3 contains 14 residues. The CDR3: CASIPHREWDTQYF. Here the CDR3 DNA reads TGTGCCAGCATTCCCCACCGAGAATGGGATACGCAGTATTTT.

This clone was counted a single time. The chain recombines TRBV4-2 with TRBJ2-7; 8 positions match TRBD2. V dropped 0 bases and J dropped 1; count of bases not matched to a gene: 5. Germline V gene lookup returns CDR1 LGHNA and CDR2 YNFKEQ. The CDR3 consists of 16 residues. The CDR3 region has the DNA TGTGCCAGCAGCCAAGATATAAGCGGGGGTTCCTACGAGCAGTACTTC. Encoded protein: CASSQDISGGSYEQYF.

The CDR3 sequence: CASSPSSSSYNSPLHF. The CDR3 region has the DNA TGTGCCAGCTCACCCAGCTCTAGCTCCTATAATTCACCCCTCCACTTT. The chain combines TRBV18 with TRBJ1-6; no definite D call. The CDR3 loop spans 16 amino acids. Germline CDR1 and CDR2: KGHSH and LQKENI. V was cut by 3 bases and J by 0 bases, with 9 bases left in between.

This clone has only a few counts. The chain uses TRBV5-1 and TRBJ2-7, with D possibly matching TRBD1 (5 bases). V lost 4 bases to trimming and J lost 6 bases, with 11 bases between them. This CDR3 has 12 amino acids. Germline CDR1 reads SGHRS; CDR2 reads YFSETQ. The CDR3 bases are TGCGCCAGCAGCGTGTCCAGGGTCGAGCAGTACTTC. Its protein is CASSVSRVEQYF.

J is TRBJ2-5 and V is TRBV7-3; TRBD1 aligns across 10 bases. The assigned J gene may be wrong: the sequence end matches TRBJ2-7 better. Germline CDR1 SGHTA, CDR2 FQGTGA. This CDR3 has 15 residues. The CDR3 region is CASSQGQGSSYEQYF. CDR3 coding DNA: TGTGCCAGCAGCCAGGGACAGGGGAGCTCCTACGAGCAGTACTTC.

The chain combines TRBV10-1 with TRBJ2-7; 7 bases are shared with TRBD2. The CDR3 is 12 amino acids. V was clipped by 5 bases and J by 7 bases; unmatched bases: 5. Germline V gene data show CDR1 as WNHNN and CDR2 as SYGVQD (reference sequence). In nucleotides, the CDR3 is TGCGCCAGCAGTTCCCCAGCGGGGGAGCAGTACTTC. Translated, it gives CASSSPAGEQYF.

CDR3 residues: CASRAGTGGNTEAFF. Written as DNA, the CDR3 is TGTGCCAGCAGAGCCGGGACAGGGGGGAACACTGAAGCTTTCTTT. The chain joins TRBV2 to TRBJ1-1; 11 bases match TRBD1. After removal of 6 bases from V and 1 base from J, the junction contained 4 bases not matched to a gene. Germline V gene lookup returns CDR1 SNHLY and CDR2 FYNNEI. The length of the CDR3 is 15 residues.

This chain connects TRBV7-9 to TRBJ1-6; TRBD1 matches at 8 bases. V was clipped by 1 base and J by 8 bases; unmatched bases: 4. The CDR3 extends over 15 amino acids. Looked up from germline, CDR1 is SEHNR and CDR2 is FQNEAQ (reference sequence). DNA of the CDR3: TGTGCCAGCAGCTTAGGTGACAGGGGTGATTCACCCCTCCACTTT. It translates to CASSLGDRGDSPLHF.

This clone has a single count. At the DNA level, this CDR3 is encoded by other sequences in the same sample as well. This chain links TRBV7-9 with TRBJ1-3; D is undetermined. Germline values: CDR1 SEHNR, CDR2 FQNEAQ (reference sequence). Trimming left V 0 bases short and J 7 bases short, with 13 bases between. The CDR3 totals 15 residues. CDR3 amino acids: CASSLARGSGNTIYF. In DNA form, the CDR3 reads TGTGCCAGCAGCTTAGCGCGGGGATCGGGCAACACCATATATTTT.

The chain employs TRBV12-3 or TRBV12-4 and TRBJ2-3, with D unclear. There are 13 residues in the CDR3. The V end lost 7 bases, the J end lost 4 bases, and 12 bases lay between the germline ends. CDR3 bases: TGTGCCAGCACTGCCCAGGTCTCAGATACGCAGTATTTT. Translating gives CASTAQVSDTQYF.

The genes are TRBV10-1 and TRBJ1-1, with TRBD1 matching over 7 bases. The junction had 2 bases not matched to a gene; V was cut back by 0 bases and J by 4 bases. This CDR3 has 14 amino acids. Germline V gives CDR1 WNHNN, CDR2 SYGVQD (reference sequence). The CDR3 bases are TGCGCCAGCAGTGAGTCCCGGGACAGCACTGAAGCTTTCTTT. This codes for CASSESRDSTEAFF.

This chain's CDR3 is CASRRAQGVGLGQYGYTF. CDR3 DNA sequence: TGTGCCAGCAGGCGGGCACAGGGAGTGGGTCTCGGGCAATATGGCTACACCTTC. The chain joins TRBV2 to TRBJ1-2; possible D gene TRBD1, 6 bases. V lost 6 bases, J lost 5 bases, and 28 bases lay in between. The CDR3 runs to 18 residues. Looked up from germline, CDR1 is SNHLY and CDR2 is FYNNEI.

This sequence joins TRBV5-5 and TRBJ2-1; 10 bases align to TRBD2. The germline V gene has CDR1 SGHKS and CDR2 YYEKEE (reference sequence). This CDR3 region has 17 residues. V trimming: 1 base; J trimming: 7 bases; junction bases outside the gene matches: 11. The CDR3 region is CASSLRASGRRPNEQFF. The DNA for the CDR3 is TGTGCCAGCAGCTTGAGAGCTAGCGGGAGACGACCGAATGAGCAGTTCTTC.

The genes are TRBV19 and TRBJ1-1, with unresolved D. V lost 6 bases, J lost 1 base, and 27 bases lay in between. Germline CDR1 and CDR2: LNHDA and SQIVND (reference sequence). This CDR3 region has 19 residues. As DNA, the CDR3 is TGTGCCAGTAGCAGGACGGCTCGCGGGATCCCCGGGTCGAACACTGAAGCTTTCTTT. It yields the protein CASSRTARGIPGSNTEAFF.

CDR3: CASSQYGPGGITLHF. CDR3 coding DNA: TGTGCCAGCAGCCAATACGGGCCCGGGGGGATCACCCTCCACTTT. The V gene is TRBV3-1 (or the pseudogene TRBV3-2), the J gene TRBJ1-6; tentatively, D is TRBD1 (5 bases). The CDR3 has 15 residues. Germline CDR1 reads LGHDT; CDR2 reads YNNKEL (reference sequence). Trimming took off 2 bases at V and 14 bases at J, with 19 bases between the two ends.

This chain joins TRBV28 and TRBJ1-6; no reliable D call. The V gene's germline CDR1 is MDHEN and CDR2 SYDVKM. Trimming removed 6 bases from V and 10 bases from J, with 10 bases in between. CDR3 length: 12 residues. The CDR3 DNA follows: TGTGCCAGCAGGGAGACGGGGTCACCCCTCCACTTT. Translated, it gives CASRETGSPLHF.

The rearrangement links TRBV6-6 to TRBJ2-5, with 13 positions matching TRBD2. The CDR3 runs to 17 residues. Germline CDR1 reads MNHNY; CDR2 reads SVGAGI (reference sequence). The J segment lost 5 bases and the V segment lost 5 bases, leaving 11 bases of the junction unmatched. The CDR3 DNA is TGTGCCAGCAGTCCTCAGGGACTAGCGGGATGGGGGGAGACCCAGTACTTC. This sequence encodes CASSPQGLAGWGETQYF.

The chain carries TRBV7-2 and TRBJ2-7, with unresolved D. The germline gives CDR1 SGHTA, CDR2 FQGNSA. Trimming cost V 2 bases and J 1 base, with 12 bases left between them. CDR3 length equals 15 residues. The CDR3 loop is CASSLNRGPSYEQYF. The DNA of the CDR3 is TGTGCCAGCAGCTTAAATCGTGGGCCTTCCTACGAGCAGTACTTC. The full variable domain, with the rest looked up from reference TRBV7-2 and TRBJ2-7, is GAGVSQSPSNKVTEKGKDVELRCDPISGHTALYWYRQSLGQGLEFLIYFQGNSAPDKSGLPSDRFSAERTGGSVSTLTIQRTQQEDSAVYLCASSLNRGPSYEQYFGPGTRLTVT.

This clone was observed a handful of times. The chain recombines TRBV18 with TRBJ1-5; D is ambiguous. Trimming left V 3 bases short and J 3 bases short, with 15 bases between. Germline V lookup: CDR1 KGHSH, CDR2 LQKENI. CDR3 length: 16 residues. Here the CDR3 DNA reads TGTGCCAGCTCACCGGGCGGTACGGGATTCAATCAGCCCCAGCATTTT. It yields the protein CASSPGGTGFNQPQHF.